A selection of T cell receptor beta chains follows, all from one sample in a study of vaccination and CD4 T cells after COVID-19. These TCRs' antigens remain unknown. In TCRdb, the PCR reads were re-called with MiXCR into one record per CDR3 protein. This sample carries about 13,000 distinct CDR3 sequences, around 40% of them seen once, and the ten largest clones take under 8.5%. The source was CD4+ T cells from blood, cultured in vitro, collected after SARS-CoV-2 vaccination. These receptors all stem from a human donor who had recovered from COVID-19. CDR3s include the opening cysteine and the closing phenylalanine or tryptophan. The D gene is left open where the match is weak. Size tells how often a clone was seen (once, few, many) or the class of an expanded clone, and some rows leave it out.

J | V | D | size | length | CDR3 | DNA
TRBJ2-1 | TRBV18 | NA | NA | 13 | CASSPQGYNEQFF | TGTGCCAGCTCACCTCAGGGTTACAATGAGCAGTTCTTC
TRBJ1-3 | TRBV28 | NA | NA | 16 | CASSPPGLGAGNTIYF | TGTGCCAGCAGCCCTCCGGGACTAGGGGCTGGAAACACCATATATTTT
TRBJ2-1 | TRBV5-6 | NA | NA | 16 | CASSDAEGFTGNEQFF | TGTGCCAGCAGTGATGCGGAGGGTTTTACTGGGAATGAGCAGTTCTTC
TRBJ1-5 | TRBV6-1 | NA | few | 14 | CASNLDLGNQPQHF | TGTGCCAGCAACTTGGACCTGGGCAATCAGCCCCAGCATTTT
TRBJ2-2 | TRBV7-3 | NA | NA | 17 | CASSTSNRVRNTGELFF | TGTGCCAGCAGCACAAGTAATAGGGTCAGAAACACCGGGGAGCTGTTTTTT
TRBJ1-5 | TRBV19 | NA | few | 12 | CASTTPGQPQHF | TGTGCCAGTACAACCCCCGGACAGCCCCAGCATTTT
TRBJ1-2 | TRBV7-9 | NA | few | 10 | CASTHYGYTF | TGTGCCAGCACCCACTATGGCTACACCTTC
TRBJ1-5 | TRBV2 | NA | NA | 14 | CASTAQASNQPQHF | TGTGCCAGCACAGCTCAGGCCTCCAATCAGCCCCAGCATTTT
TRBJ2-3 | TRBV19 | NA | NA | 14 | CASSIGQPTDTQYF | TGTGCCAGTAGTATCGGCCAGCCCACAGATACGCAGTATTTT
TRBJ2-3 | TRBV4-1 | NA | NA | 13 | CASSGGNTDTQYF | TGCGCCAGCAGCGGAGGGAACACAGATACGCAGTATTTT
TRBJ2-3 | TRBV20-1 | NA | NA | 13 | CSASLGSTDTQYF | TGCAGTGCTAGTTTAGGATCCACAGATACGCAGTATTTT
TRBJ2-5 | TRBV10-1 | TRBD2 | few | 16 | CASSEPGTTLQETQYF | TGCGCCAGCAGTGAGCCGGGGACTACCCTTCAAGAGACCCAGTACTTC
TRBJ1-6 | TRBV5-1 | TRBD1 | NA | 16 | CASSSRGQGSPSPLHF | TGCGCCAGCAGCTCGAGAGGACAGGGGAGTCCTTCACCCCTCCACTTT
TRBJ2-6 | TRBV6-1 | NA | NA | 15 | CASRALFSGANVLTF | TGTGCCAGCAGAGCACTGTTCTCTGGGGCCAACGTCCTGACTTTC
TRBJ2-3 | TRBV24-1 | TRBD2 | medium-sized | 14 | CATQLAGSTDTQYF | TGTGCCACACAACTAGCGGGGAGCACAGATACGCAGTATTTT
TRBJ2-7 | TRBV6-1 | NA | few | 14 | CASSDRWTVGEQCF | TGTGCCAGCAGCGACCGGTGGACAGTTGGGGAGCAGTGCTTC
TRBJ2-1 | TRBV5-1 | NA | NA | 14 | CASSDPRENNEQFF | TGCGCCAGCAGCGACCCCCGGGAGAACAATGAGCAGTTCTTC
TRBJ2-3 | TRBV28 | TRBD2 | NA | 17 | CASSPISGLAGSNTQYF | TGTGCCAGCAGTCCGATTTCGGGACTAGCGGGTTCAAATACGCAGTATTTT
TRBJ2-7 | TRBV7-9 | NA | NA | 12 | CASSWGRVERYF | TGTGCCAGCAGCTGGGGGCGGGTAGAGAGATACTTC
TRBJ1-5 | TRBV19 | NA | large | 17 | CASKGRQGNYSNQPQHF | TGTGCCAGTAAAGGGCGCCAGGGGAACTATAGCAATCAGCCCCAGCATTTT
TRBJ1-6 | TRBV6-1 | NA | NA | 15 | CASSEGAAGGSPLHF | TGTGCCAGCAGTGAAGGTGCCGCTGGAGGTTCACCCCTCCACTTT
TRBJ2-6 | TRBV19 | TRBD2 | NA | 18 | CASSQGLAGSSGANVLTF | TGTGCCAGTAGTCAAGGACTAGCGGGGTCCTCTGGGGCCAACGTCCTGACTTTC
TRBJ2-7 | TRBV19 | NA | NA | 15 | CASSISHSGAYEQYF | TGTGCCAGTAGTATATCGCATAGCGGTGCCTACGAGCAGTACTTC
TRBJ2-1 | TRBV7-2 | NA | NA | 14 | CASSLGQADNEQFF | TGTGCCAGCAGCTTAGGGCAGGCGGACAATGAGCAGTTCTTC
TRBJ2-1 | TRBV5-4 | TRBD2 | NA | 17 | CASSPPPGTSGTNEQFF | TGTGCCAGCAGCCCACCCCCCGGGACTAGCGGGACGAATGAGCAGTTCTTC
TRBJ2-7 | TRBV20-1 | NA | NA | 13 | CSARVPDAYEQYF | TGCAGTGCTAGAGTCCCGGACGCCTACGAGCAGTACTTC
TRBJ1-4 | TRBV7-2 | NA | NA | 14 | CASSLQGKGEKLFF | TGTGCCAGCAGCCTACAGGGAAAGGGTGAAAAACTGTTTTTT
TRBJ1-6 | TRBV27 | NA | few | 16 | CASSTKPPGAGSPLHF | TGTGCCAGCAGTACAAAACCCCCAGGGGCAGGTTCACCCCTCCACTTT
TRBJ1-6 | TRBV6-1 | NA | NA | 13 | CASRRTDNSPLHF | TGTGCCAGCAGACGGACGGATAATTCACCCCTCCACTTT
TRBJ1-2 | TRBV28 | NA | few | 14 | CASQFPGTLGGYTF | TGTGCCTCCCAATTCCCGGGAACGCTGGGTGGCTACACCTTC
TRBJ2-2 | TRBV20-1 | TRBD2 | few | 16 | CSARLFLAGGTGELFF | TGCAGTGCTAGATTATTCCTAGCGGGAGGGACCGGGGAGCTGTTTTTT
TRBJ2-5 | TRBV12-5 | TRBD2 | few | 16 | CASGLTSGRGQETQYF | TGTGCTAGTGGTCTAACTAGCGGGAGGGGCCAAGAGACCCAGTACTTC
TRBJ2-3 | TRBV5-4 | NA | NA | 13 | CASSLVNTDTQYF | TGTGCCAGCAGCTTGGTTAATACAGATACGCAGTATTTT
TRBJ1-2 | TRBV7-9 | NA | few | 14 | CASSNRNRELGYTF | TGTGCCAGCAGCAACAGAAACAGGGAGTTGGGCTACACCTTC